This T cell receptor beta chain originates from a study of Ad26.COV2.S vaccination and SARS-CoV-2 variants. Study-wide background: Donor participated within the Ad26.COV2.S arm of the COV1001 trial. Administration of Ad26.COV2.S was intramuscular, either once or twice 56 days apart.

The method was immunoSEQ multiplex PCR; TCRdb's version includes in-frame clones alone and lacks a portion of them. The data hold hundreds of thousands of clones, with about four fifths observed a single time. Treatment described: roughly 20 received Ad26.COV2.S at low or high dose, single or two shots; 5 received placebo; per-sample allocation not given. Sampling occurred on day 63 after the first vaccine or placebo injection. V was pared by 4 bases and J by 5 bases, with 17 bases between. The germline CDR1 and CDR2 sequences are SNHLY and FYNNEI. CDR3 length: 15 amino acids. Here the sequenced sample was peripheral blood, taken in a trial of Ad26.COV2.S vaccine versus placebo. This chain links TRBV2 with TRBJ2-5; possible D gene TRBD1, 6 bases. This TCR was sampled from a person aged 18-65 years who received the Ad26.COV2.S COVID-19 vaccine or a placebo. The CDR3 region has the DNA TGTGCCAGCAGTGTTCTCAGGGGCCAGAGGGAGACCCAGTACTTC. Translating it yields CASSVLRGQRETQYF.